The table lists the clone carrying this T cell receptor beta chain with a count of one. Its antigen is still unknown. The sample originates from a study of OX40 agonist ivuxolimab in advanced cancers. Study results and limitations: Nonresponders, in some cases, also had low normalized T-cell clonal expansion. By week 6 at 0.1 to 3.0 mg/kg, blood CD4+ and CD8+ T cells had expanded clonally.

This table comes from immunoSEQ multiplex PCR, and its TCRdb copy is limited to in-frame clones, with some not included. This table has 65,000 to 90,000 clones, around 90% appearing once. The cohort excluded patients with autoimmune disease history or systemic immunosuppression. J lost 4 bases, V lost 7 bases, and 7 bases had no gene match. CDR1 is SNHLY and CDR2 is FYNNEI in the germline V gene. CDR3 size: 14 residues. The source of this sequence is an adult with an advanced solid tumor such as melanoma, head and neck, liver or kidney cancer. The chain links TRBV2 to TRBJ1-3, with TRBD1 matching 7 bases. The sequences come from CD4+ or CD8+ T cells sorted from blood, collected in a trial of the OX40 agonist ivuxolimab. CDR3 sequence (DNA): TGTGCCAGCAAAACCGGGACAGCAGGAAACACCATATATTTT. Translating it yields CASKTGTAGNTIYF.